The rows below give T cell receptor beta chains drawn from one sample of a study of cytomegalovirus exposure and HLA in healthy donors. TCRdb keeps only in-frame clones here, not all; method: immunoSEQ multiplex PCR. The sample consists of about 330,000 clones, about nine tenths of them appearing once. Sequenced input: PBMCs. These TCRs come from a woman between 18 and 29 years old in good health and CMV-seronegative. Each CDR3 is given with its conserved first and last residue. A D gene is named only where the DNA matches it firmly. The size field is filled for only some rows; it gives once, few, many or a size class.

DNA	CDR3	V	J	length	D	size
TGTGCCAGCAGCGTAGGGGCCGACAGGAGCTATGGCTACACCTTC	CASSVGADRSYGYTF	TRBV9	TRBJ1-2	15	-	-
TGTGCCAGCAGTGGGGGACAGGGAAGATACACTGAAGCTTTCTTT	CASSGGQGRYTEAFF	TRBV2	TRBJ1-1	15	TRBD1	-
TGTGCCAGCACCGACGGACAGGGGATGGGTAGTTGGGGCTACACCTTC	CASTDGQGMGSWGYTF	TRBV28	TRBJ1-2	16	TRBD1	-
TGCAGCGTAGAATCGGGACTAGCGGGAGTATTAATTCTGGATACGCAGTATTTT	CSVESGLAGVLILDTQYF	TRBV29-1	TRBJ2-3	18	TRBD2	-
TGTGCCAGCAGCCCACCTGAGAGGGCTCAGCCCCAGCATTTT	CASSPPERAQPQHF	TRBV28	TRBJ1-5	14	-	-
TGTGCCAGCATGTCGTTAGTGAACACTGAAGCTTTCTTT	CASMSLVNTEAFF	TRBV6-5	TRBJ1-1	13	-	-
TGCAGCGCCCTAGTGCGGGCCCAAGAGACCCAGTACTTC	CSALVRAQETQYF	TRBV29-1	TRBJ2-5	13	-	-
TGTGCCAGCAGCGTAGCGGGGGGCGGGAGGGCAGATACGCAGTATTTT	CASSVAGGGRADTQYF	TRBV9	TRBJ2-3	16	TRBD2	-
TGTGCCAGCAGTGAGAGAGACTATGGCTACACCTTC	CASSERDYGYTF	TRBV6-1	TRBJ1-2	12	-	-
TGTGCCAGCAGCTTGAATTGGAGGTGGGACAATTACTACGAGCAGTACTTC	CASSLNWRWDNYYEQYF	TRBV7-2	TRBJ2-7	17	-	-
TGCAGCGTCGTAAACCGGGACAGGGGGGCCTACGAGCAGTACTTC	CSVVNRDRGAYEQYF	TRBV29-1	TRBJ2-7	15	TRBD1	-
TGCGCCAGCAGCCGTTCAGGGGTTGAAGCTTTCTTT	CASSRSGVEAFF	TRBV4-1	TRBJ1-1	12	-	-
TGTGCCAGCTCACTTCCGGGAGATTCCTCTGGAAACACCATATATTTT	CASSLPGDSSGNTIYF	TRBV18	TRBJ1-3	16	-	once
TGTGCCAGCAGTTCCGGACAGGGTTTTTTTGGGCAGTTCTTC	CASSSGQGFFGQFF	TRBV28	TRBJ2-1	14	TRBD1	-
TGTGCCAGCAGTTTATCCATGGGACTAGCGGGAGGACAGGATACGCAGTATTTT	CASSLSMGLAGGQDTQYF	TRBV27	TRBJ2-3	18	TRBD2	once
TGTGCCAGCAGTTCCTGGACTAGCGGGAAGGGTGAGCAGTTCTTC	CASSSWTSGKGEQFF	TRBV27	TRBJ2-1	15	TRBD2	-
TGTGCCAGCAGTTCCGGGACTAGCGGGAGGGGTGAGCAGTTCTTC	CASSSGTSGRGEQFF	TRBV27	TRBJ2-1	15	TRBD2	-
TGTGCCAGCAGCTCGGGACAGGGAATCTCTGGGGCCAACGTCCTGACTTTC	CASSSGQGISGANVLTF	TRBV5-6	TRBJ2-6	17	TRBD1	-
TGCGCCAGCAGCGGGAGCTCCTACGAGCAGTACTTC	CASSGSSYEQYF	TRBV5-1	TRBJ2-7	12	-	few
TGTGCCAGCAGGGCGGGAGACAGGGGTTCCGAAAAACTGTTTTTT	CASRAGDRGSEKLFF	TRBV6-5	TRBJ1-4	15	TRBD1	few
TGTGCCTCCCGAGTAGCGGAGATGGGTGAGCAGTTCTTC	CASRVAEMGEQFF	TRBV15	TRBJ2-1	13	-	-
TGTGCCAGCAGTTACTCCGACAGGGGCACCTACGAGCAGTACTTC	CASSYSDRGTYEQYF	TRBV6-5	TRBJ2-7	15	TRBD1	many
TGTGCCAGCAAGGGCAGGGCCGGTGGCTACACCTTC	CASKGRAGGYTF	TRBV28	TRBJ1-2	12	-	-
TGTGCCAGCAGTGCGGGGGAACAAGAGACCCAGTACTTC	CASSAGEQETQYF	TRBV6-1	TRBJ2-5	13	-	-
TGTGCCAGCACCACCGCTGGGGCAGATGAGCAGTACTTC	CASTTAGADEQYF	TRBV27	TRBJ2-7	13	-	-
TGTGCCAGCAGCCCCGTCGGGGGTGGGGACACTGAAGCTTTCTTT	CASSPVGGGDTEAFF	TRBV16	TRBJ1-1	15	-	-
TGTGCCAGCAGCCGTACAGAAAACGTAATTGAAAAACTGTTTTTT	CASSRTENVIEKLFF	TRBV6-6	TRBJ1-4	15	-	-
TGTGCCAGCTCACCCCAGGGGGAGAACACCGGGGAGCTGTTTTTT	CASSPQGENTGELFF	TRBV18	TRBJ2-2	15	TRBD1	few
TGTGCCAGCACGCCGTCTAGCGGGCAGAAAGCCTACAATGAGCAGTTCTTC	CASTPSSGQKAYNEQFF	TRBV25-1	TRBJ2-1	17	TRBD2	-
TGTGCCAGCTCGGCGACAGGATACGAGCAGTACTTC	CASSATGYEQYF	TRBV18	TRBJ2-7	12	-	few
TGTGCCAGCACCAAGGCTGGGACAGGGCCCTACGAGCAGTACTTC	CASTKAGTGPYEQYF	TRBV6-6	TRBJ2-7	15	TRBD1	-
TGTGCCAGCAGCCCGCGGACAGGGCTAACCGGGGAGCTGTTTTTT	CASSPRTGLTGELFF	TRBV6-5	TRBJ2-2	15	TRBD1	-
TGCGCCAGCAGCCAAGAAGCGGCGGCCTTAGCGGCCTCCTACAATGAGCAGTTCTTC	CASSQEAAALAASYNEQFF	TRBV4-1	TRBJ2-1	19	-	once
TGCGCCAGCAGCCAAGATAGGGGACTCAGCTCCTACGAGCAGTACTTC	CASSQDRGLSSYEQYF	TRBV4-1	TRBJ2-7	16	-	-
TGTGCCAGCAGCCGTTTCGGTGAGCAGTTCTTC	CASSRFGEQFF	TRBV5-6	TRBJ2-1	11	-	-
TGTGCCAGCAGAGACACAGGGGTCGGACAAGAGACCCAGTACTTC	CASRDTGVGQETQYF	TRBV28	TRBJ2-5	15	TRBD1	-
TGTGCCTGGAGTACTGGGCCCCCATTGAACGAGCAGTACTTC	CAWSTGPPLNEQYF	TRBV30	TRBJ2-7	14	-	-
TGTGCCAGCAGCTTAGGGGGACAGGGAGCCTATGGCTACACCTTC	CASSLGGQGAYGYTF	TRBV11-3	TRBJ1-2	15	TRBD1	once
TGCGCCAGCAGCCAAGATCATCCGGGGTTAGCGGAGAGCTCCTACAATGAGCAGTTCTTC	CASSQDHPGLAESSYNEQFF	TRBV4-3	TRBJ2-1	20	-	-
TGCGCCAGCAGCCCGGGCTGGACTAGCGGGAGTGTCTCCGGGGAGCTGTTTTTT	CASSPGWTSGSVSGELFF	TRBV5-1	TRBJ2-2	18	TRBD2	-
TGCAGCGTTGAGGGCGGGACAGGGGGTAGCGGCCGTGAGTCCTACACAGATACGCAGTATTTT	CSVEGGTGGSGRESYTDTQYF	TRBV29-1	TRBJ2-3	21	TRBD1	-
TGCGCCAGCAGCTTTCTAGCGGGACCAGATACGCAGTATTTT	CASSFLAGPDTQYF	TRBV5-1	TRBJ2-3	14	TRBD2	-
TGTGCCAGCAGCTCGAGGACTAATTACGAGCAGTACTTC	CASSSRTNYEQYF	TRBV7-2	TRBJ2-7	13	-	few
TGCGCCAGCAGCCAGACGGACAGGGTGGTCTACGAGCAGTACTTC	CASSQTDRVVYEQYF	TRBV4-1	TRBJ2-7	15	TRBD1	-
TGTGCCAGCAGCCCTCTTCGTTTGTCTGGGACAGGGGTGGTAGATGGCTACACCTTC	CASSPLRLSGTGVVDGYTF	TRBV7-9	TRBJ1-2	19	TRBD1	-
TGCGCCAGCAGCCAGACAGGGGGCGTTGAAGCTTTCTTT	CASSQTGGVEAFF	TRBV4-3	TRBJ1-1	13	TRBD1	once
TGTGCCAGCAGCCGGGGACTAGCGGTCGATGAGCAGTTCTTC	CASSRGLAVDEQFF	TRBV5-4	TRBJ2-1	14	TRBD2	-
TGTGCCAGCAGCCCGGGGACAGTCTTCAACAATGAGCAGTTCTTC	CASSPGTVFNNEQFF	TRBV6-6	TRBJ2-1	15	TRBD1	few
TGTGCCAGCAGTTACGGGGAAACACAGGCTGAAGCTTTCTTT	CASSYGETQAEAFF	TRBV6-5	TRBJ1-1	14	-	-
TGTGCCAGCAGCCCGGACAGCTTCTCCTACAATGAGCAGTTCTTC	CASSPDSFSYNEQFF	TRBV27	TRBJ2-1	15	-	-
TGTGCCAGCAGCTTGAGTCGACAGCCCTACAATGAGCAGTTCTTC	CASSLSRQPYNEQFF	TRBV5-6	TRBJ2-1	15	-	-
TGTGCCAGCAGCTTAGGGCTAGCGGGATACAATGAGCAGTTCTTC	CASSLGLAGYNEQFF	TRBV7-2	TRBJ2-1	15	TRBD2	few
TGCACCAGCAGCCAGCAGCACACGTCGACAGGAGCTTCCTATGGCTACACCTTC	CTSSQQHTSTGASYGYTF	TRBV1	TRBJ1-2	18	-	-
TGTGCCAGCAGCCCTAATCCGATAGCGGGGAATGAGCAGTTCTTC	CASSPNPIAGNEQFF	TRBV7-7	TRBJ2-1	15	TRBD2	-
TGTGCCAGCAGTTGGGCGGGGGAGGGCACAGATACGCAGTATTTT	CASSWAGEGTDTQYF	TRBV28	TRBJ2-3	15	TRBD2	-
TGTGCCAGCAGCCCCGGATCGGGGGGCGATGAGCAGTTCTTC	CASSPGSGGDEQFF	TRBV7-3	TRBJ2-1	14	-	-
TGTGCCAGCAGCTTGGGGCGGGAGGCAGATACGCAGTATTTT	CASSLGREADTQYF	TRBV5-4	TRBJ2-3	14	TRBD2	-